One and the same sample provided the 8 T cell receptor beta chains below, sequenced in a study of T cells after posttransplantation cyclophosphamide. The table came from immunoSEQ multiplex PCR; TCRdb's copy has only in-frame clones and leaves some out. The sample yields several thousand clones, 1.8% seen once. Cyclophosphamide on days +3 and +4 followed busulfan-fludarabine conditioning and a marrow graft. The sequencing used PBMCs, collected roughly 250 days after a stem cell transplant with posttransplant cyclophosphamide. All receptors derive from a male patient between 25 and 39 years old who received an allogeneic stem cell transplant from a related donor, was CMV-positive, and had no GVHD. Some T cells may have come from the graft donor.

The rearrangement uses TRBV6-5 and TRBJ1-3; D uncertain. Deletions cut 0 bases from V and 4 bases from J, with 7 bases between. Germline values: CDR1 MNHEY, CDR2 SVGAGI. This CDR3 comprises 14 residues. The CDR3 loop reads CASSYSTGGNTIYF. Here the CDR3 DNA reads TGTGCCAGCAGTTACTCAACCGGGGGAAACACCATATATTTT.

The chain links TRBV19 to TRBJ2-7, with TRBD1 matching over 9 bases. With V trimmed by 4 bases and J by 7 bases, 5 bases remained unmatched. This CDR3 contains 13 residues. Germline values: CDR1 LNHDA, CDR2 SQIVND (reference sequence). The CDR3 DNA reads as TGTGCCAGTAGTAGAGCTGACAGGGGGGAGCAGTACTTC. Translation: CASSRADRGEQYF.

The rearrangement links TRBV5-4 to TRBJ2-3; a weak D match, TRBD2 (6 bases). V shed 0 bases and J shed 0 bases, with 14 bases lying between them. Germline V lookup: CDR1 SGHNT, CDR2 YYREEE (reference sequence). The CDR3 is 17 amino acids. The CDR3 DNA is TGTGCCAGCAGCTTGGACGGGACTGTTTCTAGCACAGATACGCAGTATTTT. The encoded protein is CASSLDGTVSSTDTQYF.

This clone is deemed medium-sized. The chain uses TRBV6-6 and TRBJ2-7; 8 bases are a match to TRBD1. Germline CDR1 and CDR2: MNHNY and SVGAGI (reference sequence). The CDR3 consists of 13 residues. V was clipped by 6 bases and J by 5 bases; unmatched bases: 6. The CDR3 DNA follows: TGTGCCAGCAGCACCGGGACAGGACACGAGCAGTACTTC. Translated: CASSTGTGHEQYF.

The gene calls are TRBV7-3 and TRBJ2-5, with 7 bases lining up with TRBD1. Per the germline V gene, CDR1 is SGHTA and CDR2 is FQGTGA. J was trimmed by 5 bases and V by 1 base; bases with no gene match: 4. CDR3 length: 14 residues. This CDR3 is CASSLNRGPETQYF. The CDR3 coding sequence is TGTGCCAGCAGCTTAAATAGGGGGCCGGAGACCCAGTACTTC.

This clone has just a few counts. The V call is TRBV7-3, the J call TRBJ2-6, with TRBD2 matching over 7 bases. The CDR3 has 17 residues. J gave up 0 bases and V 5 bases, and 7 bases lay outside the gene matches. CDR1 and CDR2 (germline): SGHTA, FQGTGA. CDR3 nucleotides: TGTGCCAGCAGCCGGGGGGACGTAAGCTCTGGGGCCAACGTCCTGACTTTC. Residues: CASSRGDVSSGANVLTF.

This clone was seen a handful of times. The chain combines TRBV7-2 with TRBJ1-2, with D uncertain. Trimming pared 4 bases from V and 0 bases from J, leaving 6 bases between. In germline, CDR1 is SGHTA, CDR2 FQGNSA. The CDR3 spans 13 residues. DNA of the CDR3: TGTGCCAGCAGCTCACAGACTAACTATGGCTACACCTTC. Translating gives CASSSQTNYGYTF.

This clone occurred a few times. This CDR3 is CACDSGSTDTQYF. As DNA, the CDR3 is TGTGCCTGCGATAGCGGGAGCACAGATACGCAGTATTTT. The rearrangement uses TRBV7-9 and TRBJ2-3, with 7 bases aligning to TRBD2. CDR3 size: 13 residues. With 11 bases clipped from V and 0 bases from J, the junction kept 5 bases outside the gene matches. Germline V gene lookup returns CDR1 SEHNR and CDR2 FQNEAQ (reference sequence).